This T cell receptor (beta chain) was found in a study of shared clonotypes between healthy human individuals. The protocol was immunoSEQ multiplex PCR, while the TCRdb copy is restricted to in-frame clones and leaves out a portion. The data contain hundreds of thousands of clones, about three quarters of them singletons. Germline V gene lookup returns CDR1 LGHNA and CDR2 YNFKEQ. CDR3 length equals 15 residues. The V gene lost 4 bases and the J gene lost 7 bases, with 16 bases spanning the gap. The chain joins TRBV4-2 to TRBJ1-4; possibly TRBD1 for D (5 bases). Material: PBMCs. The sequence was collected from a woman aged 40-49 years in good health. Some clones in this sample may be carry-over from other donors' samples. CDR3 protein: CASSRDRTGGEKLFF. The CDR3 DNA is TGTGCCAGCAGCCGGGACCGGACGGGAGGTGAAAAACTGTTTTTT.